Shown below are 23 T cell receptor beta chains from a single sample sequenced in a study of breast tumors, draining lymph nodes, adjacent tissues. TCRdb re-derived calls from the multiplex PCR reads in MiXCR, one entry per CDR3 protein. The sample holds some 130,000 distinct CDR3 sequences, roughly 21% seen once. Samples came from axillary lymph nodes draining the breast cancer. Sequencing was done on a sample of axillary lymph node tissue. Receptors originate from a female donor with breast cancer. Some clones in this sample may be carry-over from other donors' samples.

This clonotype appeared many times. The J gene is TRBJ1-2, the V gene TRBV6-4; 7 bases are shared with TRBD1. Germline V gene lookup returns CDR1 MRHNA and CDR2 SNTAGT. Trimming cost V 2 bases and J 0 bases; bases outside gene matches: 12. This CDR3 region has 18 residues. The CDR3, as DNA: TGTGCCAGCAGTGACCCGATAAGGACAGGCCCGTCTAACTATGGCTACACCTTC. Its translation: CASSDPIRTGPSNYGYTF.

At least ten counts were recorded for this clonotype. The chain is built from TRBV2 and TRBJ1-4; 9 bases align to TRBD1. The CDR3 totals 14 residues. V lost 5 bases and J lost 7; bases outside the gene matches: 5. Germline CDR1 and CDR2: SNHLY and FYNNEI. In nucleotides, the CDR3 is TGTGCCAGCAGTTGGATGGGACAGGGTGAAAAACTGTTTTTT. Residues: CASSWMGQGEKLFF.

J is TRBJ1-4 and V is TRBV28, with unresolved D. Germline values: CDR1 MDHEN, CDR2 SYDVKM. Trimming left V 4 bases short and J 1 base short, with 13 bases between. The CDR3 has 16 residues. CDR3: CASSSLKLGTNEKLFF. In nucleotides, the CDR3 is TGTGCCAGCAGTTCTCTCAAGTTGGGAACTAATGAAAAACTGTTTTTT.

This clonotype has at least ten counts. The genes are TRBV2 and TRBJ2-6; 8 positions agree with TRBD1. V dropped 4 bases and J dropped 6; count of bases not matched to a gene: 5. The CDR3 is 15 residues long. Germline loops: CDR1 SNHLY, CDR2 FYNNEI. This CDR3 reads CASSVEQGVANVLTF. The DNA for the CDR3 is TGTGCCAGCAGTGTAGAACAGGGGGTGGCCAACGTCCTGACTTTC. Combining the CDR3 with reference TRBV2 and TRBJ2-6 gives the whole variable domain EPEVTQTPSHQVTQMGQEVILRCVPISNHLYFYWYRQILGQKVEFLVSFYNNEISEKSEIFDDQFSVERPDGSNFTLKIRSTKLEDSAMYFCASSVEQGVANVLTFGAGSRLTVL.

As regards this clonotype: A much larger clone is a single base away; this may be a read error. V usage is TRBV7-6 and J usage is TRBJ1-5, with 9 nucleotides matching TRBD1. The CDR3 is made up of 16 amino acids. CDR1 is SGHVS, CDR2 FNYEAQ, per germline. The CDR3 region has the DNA TGTGCCAGCAGCTCGGAGACAGGGGGTAGCAATCAGCCCCGGCATTTT. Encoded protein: CASSSETGGSNQPRHF.

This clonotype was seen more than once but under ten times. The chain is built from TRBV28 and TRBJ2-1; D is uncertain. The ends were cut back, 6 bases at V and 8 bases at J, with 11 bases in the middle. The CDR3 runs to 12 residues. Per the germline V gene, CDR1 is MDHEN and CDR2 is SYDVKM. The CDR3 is CASSPPWDEQFF. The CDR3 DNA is TGTGCCAGCAGCCCACCGTGGGATGAGCAGTTCTTC.

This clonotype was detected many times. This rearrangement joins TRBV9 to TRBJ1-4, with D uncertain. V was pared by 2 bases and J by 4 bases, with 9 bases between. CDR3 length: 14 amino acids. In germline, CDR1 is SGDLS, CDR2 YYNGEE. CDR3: CASSVGRFNEKLFF. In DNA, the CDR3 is TGTGCCAGCAGCGTGGGGAGATTTAATGAAAAACTGTTTTTT.

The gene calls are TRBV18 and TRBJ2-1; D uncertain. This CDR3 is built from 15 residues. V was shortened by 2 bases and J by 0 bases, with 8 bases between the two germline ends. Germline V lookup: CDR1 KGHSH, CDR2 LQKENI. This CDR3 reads CASSPLRDSYNEQFF. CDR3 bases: TGTGCCAGCTCACCATTGAGAGACTCCTACAATGAGCAGTTCTTC.

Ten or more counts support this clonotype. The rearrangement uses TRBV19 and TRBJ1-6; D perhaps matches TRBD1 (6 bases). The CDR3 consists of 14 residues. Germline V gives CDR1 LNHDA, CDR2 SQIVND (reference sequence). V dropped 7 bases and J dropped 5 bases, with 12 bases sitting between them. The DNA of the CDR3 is TGTGCCAGTAACGACAGGCGCAATAATTCACCCCTCCACTTT. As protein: CASNDRRNNSPLHF.

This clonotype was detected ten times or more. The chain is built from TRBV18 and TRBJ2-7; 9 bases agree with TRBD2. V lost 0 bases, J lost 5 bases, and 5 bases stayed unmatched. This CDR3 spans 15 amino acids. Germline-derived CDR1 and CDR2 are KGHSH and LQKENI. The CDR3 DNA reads TGTGCCAGCTCACCACCAGGGACTAGCAGCCACGAGCAGTACTTC. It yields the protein CASSPPGTSSHEQYF. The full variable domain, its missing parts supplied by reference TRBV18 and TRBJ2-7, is NAGVMQNPRHLVRRRGQEARLRCSPMKGHSHVYWYRQLPEEGLKFMVYLQKENIIDESGMPKERFSAEFPKEGPSILRIQQVVRGDSAAYFCASSPPGTSSHEQYFGPGTRLTVT.

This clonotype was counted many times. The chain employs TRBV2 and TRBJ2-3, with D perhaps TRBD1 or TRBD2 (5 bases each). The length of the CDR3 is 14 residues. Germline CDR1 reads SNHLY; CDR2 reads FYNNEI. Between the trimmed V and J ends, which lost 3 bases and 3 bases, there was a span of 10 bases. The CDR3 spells CASSDVGPTDTQYF. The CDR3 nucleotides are TGTGCCAGCAGTGACGTGGGACCGACAGATACGCAGTATTTT.

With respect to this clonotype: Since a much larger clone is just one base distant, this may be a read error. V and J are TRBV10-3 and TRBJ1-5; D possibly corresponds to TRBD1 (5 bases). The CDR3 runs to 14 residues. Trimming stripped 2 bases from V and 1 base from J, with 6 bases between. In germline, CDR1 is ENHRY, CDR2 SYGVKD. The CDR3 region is CAISERGSNQPQHF. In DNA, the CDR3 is TGTGCCATCAGTGAGCGGGGCAGCAATCAGCCCCAGCATTTT.

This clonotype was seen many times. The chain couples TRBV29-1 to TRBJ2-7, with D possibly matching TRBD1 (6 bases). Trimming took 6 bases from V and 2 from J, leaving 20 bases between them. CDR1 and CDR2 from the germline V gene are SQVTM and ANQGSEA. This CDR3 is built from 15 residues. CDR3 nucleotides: TGCAGCGTAATAGATTCGGACAGCAAAACCTACGAGCAGTACTTC. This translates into CSVIDSDSKTYEQYF.

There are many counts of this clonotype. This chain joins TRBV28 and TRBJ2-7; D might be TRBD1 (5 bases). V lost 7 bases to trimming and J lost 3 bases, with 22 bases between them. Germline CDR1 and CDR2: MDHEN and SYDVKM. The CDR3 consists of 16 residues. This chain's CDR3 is CASTTVRQGISYEQYF. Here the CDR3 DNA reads TGTGCCAGCACCACAGTGAGGCAGGGTATTAGCTACGAGCAGTACTTC.

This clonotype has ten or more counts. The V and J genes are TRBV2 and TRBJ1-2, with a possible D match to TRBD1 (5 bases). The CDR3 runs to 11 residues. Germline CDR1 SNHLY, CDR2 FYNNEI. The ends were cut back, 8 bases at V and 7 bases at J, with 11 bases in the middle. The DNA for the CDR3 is TGTGCCAGCGGCATGGGGGGTGGCTACACCTTC. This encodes CASGMGGGYTF.

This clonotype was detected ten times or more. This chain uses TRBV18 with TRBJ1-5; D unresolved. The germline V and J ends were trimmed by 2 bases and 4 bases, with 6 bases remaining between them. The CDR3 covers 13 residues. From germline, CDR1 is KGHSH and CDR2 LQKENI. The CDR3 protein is CASSPVSNQPQHF. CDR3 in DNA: TGTGCCAGCTCACCAGTCTCTAATCAGCCCCAGCATTTT. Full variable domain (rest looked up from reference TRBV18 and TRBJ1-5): NAGVMQNPRHLVRRRGQEARLRCSPMKGHSHVYWYRQLPEEGLKFMVYLQKENIIDESGMPKERFSAEFPKEGPSILRIQQVVRGDSAAYFCASSPVSNQPQHFGDGTRLSIL.

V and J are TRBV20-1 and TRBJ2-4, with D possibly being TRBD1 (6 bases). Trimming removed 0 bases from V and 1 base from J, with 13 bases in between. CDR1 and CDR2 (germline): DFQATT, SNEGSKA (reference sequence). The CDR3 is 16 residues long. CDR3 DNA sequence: TGCAGTGCTAGAGATTTGGGGGCTGGGGCCAAAAACATTCAGTACTTC. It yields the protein CSARDLGAGAKNIQYF.

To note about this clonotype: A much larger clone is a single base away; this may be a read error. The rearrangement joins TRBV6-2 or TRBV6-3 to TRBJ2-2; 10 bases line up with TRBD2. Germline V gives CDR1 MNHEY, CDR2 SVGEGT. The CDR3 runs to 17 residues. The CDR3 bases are TGTGCCAGCAGTCACTCTAGCGGGAGAGTGGAAACCGGGGAGCTGTTTTTT. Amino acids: CASSHSSGRVETGELFF.

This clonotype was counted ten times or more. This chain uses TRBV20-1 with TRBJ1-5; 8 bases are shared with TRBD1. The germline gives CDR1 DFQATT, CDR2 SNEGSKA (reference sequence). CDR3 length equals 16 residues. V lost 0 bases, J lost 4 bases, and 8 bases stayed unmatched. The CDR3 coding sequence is TGCAGTGCTAGAGATCGACGGCAGGGGGCTAATCAGCCCCAGCATTTT. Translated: CSARDRRQGANQPQHF.

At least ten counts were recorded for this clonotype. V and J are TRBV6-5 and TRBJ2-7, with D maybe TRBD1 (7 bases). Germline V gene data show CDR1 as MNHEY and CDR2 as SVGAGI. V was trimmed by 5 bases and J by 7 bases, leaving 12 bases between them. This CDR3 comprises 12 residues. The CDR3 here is CASSQQGREQYF. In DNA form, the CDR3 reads TGTGCCAGCAGTCAACAGGGGAGGGAGCAGTACTTC.

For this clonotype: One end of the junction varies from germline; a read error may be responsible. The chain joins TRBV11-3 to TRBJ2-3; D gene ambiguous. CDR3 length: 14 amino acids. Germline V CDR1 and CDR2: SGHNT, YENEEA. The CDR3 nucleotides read TGTGCCAGCAGCCCAGAAACACCCACAGATACGCGGTATTTT. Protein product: CASSPETPTDTRYF.

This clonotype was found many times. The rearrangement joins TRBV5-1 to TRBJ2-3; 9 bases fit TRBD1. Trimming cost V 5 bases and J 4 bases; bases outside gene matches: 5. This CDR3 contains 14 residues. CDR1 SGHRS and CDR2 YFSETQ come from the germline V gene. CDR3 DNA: TGCGCCAGCAGGGGTGGGACAGGGTCAGATACGCAGTATTTT. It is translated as CASRGGTGSDTQYF.

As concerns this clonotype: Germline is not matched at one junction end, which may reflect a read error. In nucleotides, the CDR3 is TGCGCCAGCAGCTTAGGACAGCCCAATAATTCACCCCTCCGCTTT. This codes for CASSLGQPNNSPLRF. The rearrangement uses TRBV7-9 and TRBJ1-6; D is perhaps TRBD1 (6 bases). The CDR3 is 15 residues long. Germline V gives CDR1 SEHNR, CDR2 FQNEAQ (reference sequence). The variable domain in full, with the rest retrieved from reference TRBV7-9 and TRBJ1-6, is DTGVSQNPRHKITKRGQNVTFRCDPISEHNRLYWYRQTLGQGPEFLTYFQNEAQLEKSRLLSDRFSAERPKGSFSTLEIQRTEQGDSAMYLCASSLGQPNNSPLRFGNGTRLTVT.